Reported below is one TCR beta chain. Its antigen remains unidentified. The entry originates in a study of T cells after yellow fever vaccination. Study conclusions and caveats: Clones from primary vaccination mostly reappeared after the booster (around 96% CD4, around 90% CD8).

This CDR3 contains 13 residues. CDR1 and CDR2 (germline): LNHDA, SQIVND (reference sequence). V was pared by 6 bases and J by 4 bases, with 10 bases between. Using its own MiXCR run on the 5' RACE reads, TCRdb lists one record per CDR3 protein. The table shows a few hundred thousand distinct CDR3 sequences, with around 4% occurring only once. V is TRBV19 and J is TRBJ1-3; possible D gene TRBD1, 5 bases. The sample consisted of PBMCs, taken on the day of the yellow fever booster vaccination. The clonotype was recovered from a man between 18 and 35 years old who received the YFV17D yellow fever vaccine. The CDR3 here is CASSARGGNTIYF. The CDR3 DNA follows: TGTGCCAGTAGCGCAAGGGGCGGAAACACCATATATTTT.